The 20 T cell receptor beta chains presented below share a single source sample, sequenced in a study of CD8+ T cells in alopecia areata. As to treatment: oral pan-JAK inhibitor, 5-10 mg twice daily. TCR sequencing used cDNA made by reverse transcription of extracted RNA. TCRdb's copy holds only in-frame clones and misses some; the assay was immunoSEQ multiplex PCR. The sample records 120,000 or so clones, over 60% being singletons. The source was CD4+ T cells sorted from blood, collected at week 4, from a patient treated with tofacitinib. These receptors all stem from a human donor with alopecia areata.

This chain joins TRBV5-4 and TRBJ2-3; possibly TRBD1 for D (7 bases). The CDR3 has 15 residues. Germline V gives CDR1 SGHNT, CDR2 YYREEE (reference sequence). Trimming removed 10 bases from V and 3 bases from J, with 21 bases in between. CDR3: CAGGTAQSGTDTQYF. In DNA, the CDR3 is TGTGCCGGAGGGACAGCCCAGTCCGGGACAGATACGCAGTATTTT.

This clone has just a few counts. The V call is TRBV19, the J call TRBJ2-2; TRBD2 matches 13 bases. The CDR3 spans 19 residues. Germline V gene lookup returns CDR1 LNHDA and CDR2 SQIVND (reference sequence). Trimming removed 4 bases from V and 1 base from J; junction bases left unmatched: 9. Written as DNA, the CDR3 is TGTGCCAGTAGTAGTCGACGACTAGCGGGGGGCGAGAACACCGGGGAGCTGTTTTTT. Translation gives CASSSRRLAGGENTGELFF. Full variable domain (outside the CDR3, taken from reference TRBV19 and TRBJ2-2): DGGITQSPKYLFRKEGQNVTLSCEQNLNHDAMYWYRQDPGQGLRLIYYSQIVNDFQKGDIAEGYSVSREKKESFPLTVTSAQKNPTAFYLCASSSRRLAGGENTGELFFGEGSRLTVL.

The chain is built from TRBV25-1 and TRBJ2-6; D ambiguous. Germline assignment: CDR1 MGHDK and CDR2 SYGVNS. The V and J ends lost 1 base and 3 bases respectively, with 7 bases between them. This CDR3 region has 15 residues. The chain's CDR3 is CASSEFGVGANVLTF. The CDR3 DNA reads TGTGCCAGCAGTGAATTTGGCGTTGGGGCCAACGTCCTGACTTTC.

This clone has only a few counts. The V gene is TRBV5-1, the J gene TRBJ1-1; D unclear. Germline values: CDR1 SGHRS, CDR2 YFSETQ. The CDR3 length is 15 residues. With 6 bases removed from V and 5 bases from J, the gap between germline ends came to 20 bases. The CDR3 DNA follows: TGCGCCAGCACCCTATTCGGAGATCAGGAAACTGAAGCTTTCTTT. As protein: CASTLFGDQETEAFF. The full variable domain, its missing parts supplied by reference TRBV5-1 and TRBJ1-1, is KAGVTQTPRYLIKTRGQQVTLSCSPISGHRSVSWYQQTPGQGLQFLFEYFSETQRNKGNFPGRFSGRQFSNSRSEMNVSTLELGDSALYLCASTLFGDQETEAFFGQGTRLTVV.

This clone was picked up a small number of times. In DNA form, the CDR3 reads TGTGCCAGCAGCTTACAGGGGGCGCGGAGGGTGGACCAAGAGACCCAGTACTTC. This encodes CASSLQGARRVDQETQYF. This chain links TRBV13 with TRBJ2-5; 8 nucleotides align to TRBD1. The V and J ends lost 2 bases and 0 bases, in that order; junction bases with no gene match: 11. Germline V gene data show CDR1 as PRHDT and CDR2 as FYEKMQ (reference sequence). There are 18 residues in the CDR3.

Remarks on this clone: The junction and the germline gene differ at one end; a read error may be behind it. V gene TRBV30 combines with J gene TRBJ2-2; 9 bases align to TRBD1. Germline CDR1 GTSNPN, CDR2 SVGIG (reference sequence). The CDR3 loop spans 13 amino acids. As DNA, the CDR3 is TGTGCCTGGAGAAACTCGCGGGACAGGGAGTTGTTTTTT. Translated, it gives CAWRNSRDRELFF.

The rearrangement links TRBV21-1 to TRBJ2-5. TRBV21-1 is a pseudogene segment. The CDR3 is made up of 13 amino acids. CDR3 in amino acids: CASSKALGETQYF. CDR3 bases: TGTGCCAGCAGCAAAGCGCTGGGAGAGACCCAGTACTTC.

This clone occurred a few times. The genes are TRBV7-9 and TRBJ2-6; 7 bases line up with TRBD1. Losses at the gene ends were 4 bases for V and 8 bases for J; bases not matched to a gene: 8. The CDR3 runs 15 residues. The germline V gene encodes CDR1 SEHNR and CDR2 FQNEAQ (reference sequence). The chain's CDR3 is CASSSDRERPNVLTF. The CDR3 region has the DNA TGTGCCAGCAGCTCCGACAGGGAAAGGCCCAACGTCCTGACTTTC.

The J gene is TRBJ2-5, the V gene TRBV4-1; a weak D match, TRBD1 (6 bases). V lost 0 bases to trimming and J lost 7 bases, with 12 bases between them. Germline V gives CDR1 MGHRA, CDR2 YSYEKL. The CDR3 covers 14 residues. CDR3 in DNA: TGCGCCAGCAGCCAAGATAGGGGGTCCGGGACCCAGTACTTC. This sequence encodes CASSQDRGSGTQYF.

The DNA of the CDR3 is TGCAGCGCTCTCTTAGGGGAATCGGGCTACACCTTC. Its translation: CSALLGESGYTF. This chain connects TRBV29-1 to TRBJ1-2; a possible D gene is TRBD1 (5 bases). Germline values: CDR1 SQVTM, CDR2 ANQGSEA. The CDR3 runs to 12 residues. V lost 7 bases and J lost 8, with 17 bases in between.

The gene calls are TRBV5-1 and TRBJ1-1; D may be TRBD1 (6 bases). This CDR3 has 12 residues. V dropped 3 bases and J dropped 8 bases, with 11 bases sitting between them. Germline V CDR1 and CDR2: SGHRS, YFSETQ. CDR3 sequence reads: CASSSIGTEAFF. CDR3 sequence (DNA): TGCGCCAGCAGCTCCATTGGGACAGAAGCTTTCTTT.

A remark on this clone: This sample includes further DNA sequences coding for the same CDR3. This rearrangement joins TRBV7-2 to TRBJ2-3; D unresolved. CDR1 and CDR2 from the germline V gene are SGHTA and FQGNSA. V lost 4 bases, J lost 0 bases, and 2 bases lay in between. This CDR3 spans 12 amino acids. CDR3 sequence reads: CASSSSTDTQYF. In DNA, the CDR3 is TGTGCCAGCAGCTCTAGCACAGATACGCAGTATTTT.

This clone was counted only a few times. CDR3 nucleotide sequence: TGCAGTGCATGGGGGGCCAACGTCCTGACTTTC. Residues: CSAWGANVLTF. The J gene is TRBJ2-6, the V gene TRBV20-1; no clear D gene. In germline, CDR1 is DFQATT, CDR2 SNEGSKA (reference sequence). The CDR3 loop spans 11 amino acids. V lost 6 bases to trimming and J lost 4 bases, with 4 bases between them.

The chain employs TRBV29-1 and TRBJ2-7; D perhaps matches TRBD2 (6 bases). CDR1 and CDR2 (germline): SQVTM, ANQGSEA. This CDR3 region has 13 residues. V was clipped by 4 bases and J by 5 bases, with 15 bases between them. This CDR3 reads CSVVRESPHEQYF. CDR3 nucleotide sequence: TGCAGCGTTGTTCGGGAGTCCCCTCACGAGCAGTACTTC.

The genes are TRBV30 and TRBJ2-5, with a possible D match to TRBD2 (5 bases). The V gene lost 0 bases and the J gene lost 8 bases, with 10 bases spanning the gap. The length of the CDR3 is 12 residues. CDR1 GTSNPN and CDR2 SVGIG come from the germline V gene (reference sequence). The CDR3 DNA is TGTGCCTGGAGTGTCAATGAGGGCACCCAGTACTTC. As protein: CAWSVNEGTQYF.

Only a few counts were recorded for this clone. CDR3: CSAVRGRTGELFF. CDR3 sequence (DNA): TGCAGCGCAGTGAGGGGGCGCACCGGGGAGCTGTTTTTT. This sequence joins TRBV29-1 and TRBJ2-2; TRBD1 matches 7 bases. Per the germline V gene, CDR1 is SQVTM and CDR2 is ANQGSEA. The CDR3 loop spans 13 amino acids. Losses at the gene ends were 7 bases for V and 4 bases for J; bases not matched to a gene: 6.

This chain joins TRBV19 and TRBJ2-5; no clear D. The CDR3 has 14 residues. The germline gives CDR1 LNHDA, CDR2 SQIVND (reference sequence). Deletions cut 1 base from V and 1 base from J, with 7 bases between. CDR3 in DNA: TGTGCCAGTAGTATAGGGGGAACCCAAGAGACCCAGTACTTC. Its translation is CASSIGGTQETQYF.

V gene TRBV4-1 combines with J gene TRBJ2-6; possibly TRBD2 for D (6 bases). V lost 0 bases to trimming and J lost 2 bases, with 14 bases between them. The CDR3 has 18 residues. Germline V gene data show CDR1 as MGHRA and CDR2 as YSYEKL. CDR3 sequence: CASSQEPGRIAGANVLTF. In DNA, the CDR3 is TGCGCCAGCAGCCAAGAGCCAGGGAGGATCGCTGGGGCCAACGTCCTGACTTTC.

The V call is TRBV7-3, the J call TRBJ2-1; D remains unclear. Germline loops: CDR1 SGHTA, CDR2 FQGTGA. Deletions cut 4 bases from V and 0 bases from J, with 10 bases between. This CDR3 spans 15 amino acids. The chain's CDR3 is CASSSDSNSYNEQFF. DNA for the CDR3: TGTGCCAGCAGCTCTGATAGCAACTCCTACAATGAGCAGTTCTTC.

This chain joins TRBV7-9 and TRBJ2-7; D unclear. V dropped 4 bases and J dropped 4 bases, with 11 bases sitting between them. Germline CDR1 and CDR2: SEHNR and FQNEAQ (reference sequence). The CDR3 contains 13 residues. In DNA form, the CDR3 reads TGTGCCAGCAGCTCCTCCCTGGGGTACGAGCAGTACTTC. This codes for CASSSSLGYEQYF.